This TCR beta chain was identified in a study of blood T cell repertoires in COVID-19. Whole-study context: The samples span acute and convalescent COVID-19 from the United States, Italy and Spain. Sources were T cells, B-cell-depleted T cells, or PBMCs; the material itself was cDNA or gDNA.

The V segment lost 4 bases and the J segment 9 bases; nucleotides outside the gene matches: 7. The CDR3 has 16 residues. Looked up from germline, CDR1 is MDHEN and CDR2 is SYDVKM. In the original workflow: Amplified reference gene primers provided the basis for estimating nucleated cell counts. The protocol was immunoSEQ multiplex PCR, while the TCRdb copy is restricted to in-frame clones and leaves out a portion. V, J and clone size are those of that table, while D and trimming were read from the DNA. This repertoire shows under 250,000 clones, around 88% found once; its top ten account for approximately 7.4%.

Sample: peripheral blood. The receptor was isolated from a woman in her forties or fifties with acute or convalescent COVID-19. The chain links TRBV28 to TRBJ1-6; TRBD1 aligns across 12 bases. CDR3 nucleotides: TGTGCCAGCAGTTCACCTCCGGGACAGGGGGCTTCACCCCTCCACTTT. It yields the protein CASSSPPGQGASPLHF.